This note documents a single TCR beta chain sequence. This record belongs to a study of OX40 agonist ivuxolimab in advanced cancers. Looking at the study overall: The treatment was a fully human IgG2 OX40 agonist, ivuxolimab.

The table came from immunoSEQ multiplex PCR; TCRdb's copy has only in-frame clones and leaves some out. The sample yields 55,000 to 75,000 clones, roughly nine tenths seen once. Germline CDR1 and CDR2: SGHTA and FQGTGA. CDR3 length: 14 amino acids. The V gene end was trimmed by 5 bases and the J gene end by 8 bases; junction bases not matched to a gene: 4. The specimen comprised CD4+ or CD8+ T cells sorted from blood, sampled in a trial of the OX40 agonist ivuxolimab. The chain carries TRBV7-3 and TRBJ2-1; 12 bases map to TRBD2. This clonotype originated in an adult with an advanced solid tumor such as melanoma, head and neck, liver or kidney cancer. DNA of the CDR3: TGTGCCAGCAGCCCACTAGCGGGAGGTTATGAGCAGTTCTTC. It translates to CASSPLAGGYEQFF. The whole variable domain, remainder taken from reference TRBV7-3 and TRBJ2-1, is GAGVSQTPSNKVTEKGKYVELRCDPISGHTALYWYRQSLGQGPEFLIYFQGTGAADDSGLPNDRFFAVRPEGSVSTLKIQRTERGDSAVYLCASSPLAGGYEQFFGPGTRLTVL.